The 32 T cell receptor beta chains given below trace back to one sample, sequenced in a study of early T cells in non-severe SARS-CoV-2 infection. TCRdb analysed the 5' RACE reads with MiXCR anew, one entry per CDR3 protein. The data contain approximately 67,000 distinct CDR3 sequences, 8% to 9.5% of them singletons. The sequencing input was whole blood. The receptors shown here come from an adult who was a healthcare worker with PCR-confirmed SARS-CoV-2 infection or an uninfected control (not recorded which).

This chain's CDR3 is CASRPRQGWNEQYF. As DNA, the CDR3 is TGTGCCAGCAGGCCCCGACAGGGTTGGAACGAGCAGTACTTC. This rearrangement joins TRBV6-2 or TRBV6-3 to TRBJ2-7; TRBD1 matches 7 bases. This CDR3 has 14 residues. The V segment lost 6 bases and the J segment 5 bases; nucleotides outside the gene matches: 10. The V gene's germline CDR1 is MNHEY and CDR2 SVGEGT.

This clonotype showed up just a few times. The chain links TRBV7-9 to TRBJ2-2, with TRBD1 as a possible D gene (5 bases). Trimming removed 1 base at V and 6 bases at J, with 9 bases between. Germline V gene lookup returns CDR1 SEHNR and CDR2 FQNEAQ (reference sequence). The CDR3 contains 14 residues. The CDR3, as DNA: TGTGCCAGCAGCTTAGGGCAGGGCCCCGGGGAGCTGTTTTTT. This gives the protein CASSLGQGPGELFF.

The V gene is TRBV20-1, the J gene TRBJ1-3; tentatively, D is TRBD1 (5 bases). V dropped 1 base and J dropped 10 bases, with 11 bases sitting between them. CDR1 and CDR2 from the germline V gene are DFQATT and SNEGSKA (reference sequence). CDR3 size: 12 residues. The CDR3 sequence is CSARGLGETIYF. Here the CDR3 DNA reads TGCAGTGCTAGAGGATTGGGGGAAACCATATATTTT.

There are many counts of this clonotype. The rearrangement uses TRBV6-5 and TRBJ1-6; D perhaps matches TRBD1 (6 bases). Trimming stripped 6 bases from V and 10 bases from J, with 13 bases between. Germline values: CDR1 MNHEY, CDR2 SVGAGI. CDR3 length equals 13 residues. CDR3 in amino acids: CASRGDNGSPLHF. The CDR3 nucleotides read TGTGCCAGCAGGGGGGACAACGGCTCACCCCTCCACTTT.

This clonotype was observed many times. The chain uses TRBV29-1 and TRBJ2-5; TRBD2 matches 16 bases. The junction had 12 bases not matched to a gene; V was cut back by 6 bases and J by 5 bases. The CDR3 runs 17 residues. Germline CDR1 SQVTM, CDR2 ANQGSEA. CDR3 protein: CSVPGTSGRGTMETQYF. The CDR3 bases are TGCAGCGTCCCGGGGACTAGCGGGAGGGGAACAATGGAGACCCAGTACTTC.

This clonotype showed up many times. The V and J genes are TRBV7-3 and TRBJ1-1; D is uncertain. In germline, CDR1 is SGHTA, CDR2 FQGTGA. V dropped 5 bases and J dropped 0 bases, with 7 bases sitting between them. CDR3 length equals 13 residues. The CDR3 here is CASSKSMNTEAFF. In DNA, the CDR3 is TGTGCCAGCAGCAAGTCAATGAACACTGAAGCTTTCTTT.

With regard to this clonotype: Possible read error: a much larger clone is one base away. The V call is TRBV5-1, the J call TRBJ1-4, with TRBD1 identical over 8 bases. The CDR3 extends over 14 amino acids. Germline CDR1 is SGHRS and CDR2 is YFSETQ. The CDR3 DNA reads TGCGCCAGCAGCTCCGGACAGGGAAATGAAAAACTGTTATTT. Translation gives CASSSGQGNEKLLF.

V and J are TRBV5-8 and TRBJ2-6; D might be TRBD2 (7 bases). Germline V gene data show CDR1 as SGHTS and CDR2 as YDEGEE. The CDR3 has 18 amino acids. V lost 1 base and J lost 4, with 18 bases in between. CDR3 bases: TGTGCCAGCAGCTTGAGTCCAGGGGACTATACGGGGGCCAACGTCCTGACTTTC. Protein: CASSLSPGDYTGANVLTF. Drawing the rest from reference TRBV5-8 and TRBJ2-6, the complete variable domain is EAGVTQSPTHLIKTRGQQATLRCSPISGHTSVYWYQQALGLGLQFLLWYDEGEERNRGNFPPRFSGRQFPNYSSELNVNALELEDSALYLCASSLSPGDYTGANVLTFGAGSRLTVL.

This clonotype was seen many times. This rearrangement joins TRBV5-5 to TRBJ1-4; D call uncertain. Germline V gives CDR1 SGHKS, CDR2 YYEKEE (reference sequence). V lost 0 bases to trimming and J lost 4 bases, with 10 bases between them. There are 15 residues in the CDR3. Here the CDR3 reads CASSLAGDRNEKLFF. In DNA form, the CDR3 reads TGTGCCAGCAGCTTGGCCGGAGATCGTAATGAAAAACTGTTTTTT.

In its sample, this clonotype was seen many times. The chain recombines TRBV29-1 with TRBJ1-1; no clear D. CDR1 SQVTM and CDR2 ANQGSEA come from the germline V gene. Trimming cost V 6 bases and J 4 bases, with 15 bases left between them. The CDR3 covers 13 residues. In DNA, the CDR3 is TGCAGCGTCTACCCGAATGGAGGCACTGAAGCTTTCTTT. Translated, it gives CSVYPNGGTEAFF.

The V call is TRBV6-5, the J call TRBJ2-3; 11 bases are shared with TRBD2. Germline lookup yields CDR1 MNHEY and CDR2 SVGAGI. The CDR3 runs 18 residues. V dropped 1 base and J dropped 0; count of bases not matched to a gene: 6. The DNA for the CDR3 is TGTGCCAGCAGTTACTGGGCTAGCGGGAGGAGTAGCACAGATACGCAGTATTTT. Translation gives CASSYWASGRSSTDTQYF.

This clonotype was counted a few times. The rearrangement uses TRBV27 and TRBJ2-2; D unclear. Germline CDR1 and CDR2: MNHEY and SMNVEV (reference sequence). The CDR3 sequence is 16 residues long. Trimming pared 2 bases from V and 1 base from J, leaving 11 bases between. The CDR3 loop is CASSLLQTGNTGELFF. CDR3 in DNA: TGTGCCAGCAGTTTACTCCAAACTGGGAACACCGGGGAGCTGTTTTTT.

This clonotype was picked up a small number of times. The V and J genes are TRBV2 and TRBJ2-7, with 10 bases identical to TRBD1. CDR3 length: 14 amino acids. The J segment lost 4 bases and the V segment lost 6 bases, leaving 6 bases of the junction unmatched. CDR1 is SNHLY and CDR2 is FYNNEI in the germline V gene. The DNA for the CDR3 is TGTGCCAGCAGGACAGGGGGCTTCGAATACGAGCAGTACTTC. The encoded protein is CASRTGGFEYEQYF. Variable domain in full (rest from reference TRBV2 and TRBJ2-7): EPEVTQTPSHQVTQMGQEVILRCVPISNHLYFYWYRQILGQKVEFLVSFYNNEISEKSEIFDDQFSVERPDGSNFTLKIRSTKLEDSAMYFCASRTGGFEYEQYFGPGTRLTVT.

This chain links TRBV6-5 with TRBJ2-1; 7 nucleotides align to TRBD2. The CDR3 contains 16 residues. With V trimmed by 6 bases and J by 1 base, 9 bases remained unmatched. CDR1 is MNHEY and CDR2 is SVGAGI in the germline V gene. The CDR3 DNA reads TGTGCCAGCAGCCGTTCCCTAGCGGAGTCCTACAATGAGCAGTTCTTC. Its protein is CASSRSLAESYNEQFF.

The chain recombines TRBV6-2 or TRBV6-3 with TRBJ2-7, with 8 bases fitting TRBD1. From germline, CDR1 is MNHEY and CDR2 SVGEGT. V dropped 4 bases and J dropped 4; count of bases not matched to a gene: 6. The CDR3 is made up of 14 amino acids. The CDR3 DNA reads TGTGCCAGCAGTTTCCCAGGGGGCAATTACGAGCAGTACTTC. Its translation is CASSFPGGNYEQYF.

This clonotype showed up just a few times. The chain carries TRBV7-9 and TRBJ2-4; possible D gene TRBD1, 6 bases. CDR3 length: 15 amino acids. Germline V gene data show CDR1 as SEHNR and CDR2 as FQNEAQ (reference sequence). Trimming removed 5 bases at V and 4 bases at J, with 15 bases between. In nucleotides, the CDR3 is TGTGCCAGCAGCCTCGCAGGGGCTGCTAAAAACATTCAGTACTTC. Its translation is CASSLAGAAKNIQYF.

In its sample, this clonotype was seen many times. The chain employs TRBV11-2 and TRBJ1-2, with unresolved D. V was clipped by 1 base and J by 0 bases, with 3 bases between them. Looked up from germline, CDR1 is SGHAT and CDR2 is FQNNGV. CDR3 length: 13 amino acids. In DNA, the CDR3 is TGTGCCAGCAGCTTAGGGACTAACTATGGCTACACCTTC. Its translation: CASSLGTNYGYTF. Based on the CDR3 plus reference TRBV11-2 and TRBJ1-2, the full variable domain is EAGVAQSPRYKIIEKRQSVAFWCNPISGHATLYWYQQILGQGPKLLIQFQNNGVVDDSQLPKDRFSAERLKGVDSTLKIQPAKLEDSAVYLCASSLGTNYGYTFGSGTRLTVV.

This chain's CDR3 is CASSLDGSSYEQYF. In DNA form, the CDR3 reads TGTGCCAGCAGCTTAGACGGGAGCTCCTACGAGCAGTACTTC. The chain has TRBV7-9 and TRBJ2-7, with D maybe TRBD2 (6 bases). This CDR3 comprises 14 residues. V was trimmed by 1 base and J by 0 bases, leaving 7 bases between them. Germline-derived CDR1 and CDR2 are SEHNR and FQNEAQ (reference sequence).

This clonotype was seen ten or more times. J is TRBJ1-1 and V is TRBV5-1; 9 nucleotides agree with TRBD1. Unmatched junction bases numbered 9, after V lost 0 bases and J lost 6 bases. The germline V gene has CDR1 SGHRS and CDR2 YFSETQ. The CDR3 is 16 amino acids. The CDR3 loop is CASSLVGTGTVAEAFF. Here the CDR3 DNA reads TGCGCCAGCAGCTTGGTAGGGACAGGGACTGTTGCTGAAGCTTTCTTT.

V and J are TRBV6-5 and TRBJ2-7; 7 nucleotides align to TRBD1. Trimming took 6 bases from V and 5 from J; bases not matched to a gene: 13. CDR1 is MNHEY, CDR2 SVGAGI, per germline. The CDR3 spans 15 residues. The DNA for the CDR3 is TGTGCCAGCAGAACGACAGGGTTGAGCAACCACGAGCAGTACTTC. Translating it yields CASRTTGLSNHEQYF.

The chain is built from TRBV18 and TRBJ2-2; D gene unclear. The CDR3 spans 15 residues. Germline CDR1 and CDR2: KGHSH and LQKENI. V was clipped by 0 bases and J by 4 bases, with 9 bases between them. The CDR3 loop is CASSPPMRSTGELFF. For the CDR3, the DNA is TGTGCCAGCTCACCACCCATGAGGAGCACCGGGGAGCTGTTTTTT.

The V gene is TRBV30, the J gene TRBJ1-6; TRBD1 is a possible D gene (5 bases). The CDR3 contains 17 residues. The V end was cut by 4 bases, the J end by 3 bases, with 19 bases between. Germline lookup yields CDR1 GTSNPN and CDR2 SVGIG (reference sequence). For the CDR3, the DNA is TGTGCCTGGACTTCGCCAAACCTGGGGGTCTATAATTCACCCCTCCACTTT. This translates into CAWTSPNLGVYNSPLHF.

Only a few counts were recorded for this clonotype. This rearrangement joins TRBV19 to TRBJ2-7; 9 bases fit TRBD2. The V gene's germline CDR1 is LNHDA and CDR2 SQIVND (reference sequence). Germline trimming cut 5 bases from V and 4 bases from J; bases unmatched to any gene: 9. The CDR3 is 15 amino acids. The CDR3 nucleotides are TGTGCCAGTAGTGTATCCGGGACTAGCTTATACGAGCAGTACTTC. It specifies CASSVSGTSLYEQYF.

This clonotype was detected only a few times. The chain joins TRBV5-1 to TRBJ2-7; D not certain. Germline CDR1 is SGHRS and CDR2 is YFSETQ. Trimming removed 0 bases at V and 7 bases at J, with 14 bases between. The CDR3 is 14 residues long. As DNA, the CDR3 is TGCGCCAGCAGCTTGGCCGGCCAGTTGGGGGAGCAGTACTTC. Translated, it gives CASSLAGQLGEQYF.

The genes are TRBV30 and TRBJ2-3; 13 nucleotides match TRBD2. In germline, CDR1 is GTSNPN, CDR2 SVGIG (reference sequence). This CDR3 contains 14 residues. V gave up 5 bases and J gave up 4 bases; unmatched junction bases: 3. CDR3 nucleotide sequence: TGTGCCTGGGGACTAGCGGGAGAGGCAGATACGCAGTATTTT. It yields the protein CAWGLAGEADTQYF.

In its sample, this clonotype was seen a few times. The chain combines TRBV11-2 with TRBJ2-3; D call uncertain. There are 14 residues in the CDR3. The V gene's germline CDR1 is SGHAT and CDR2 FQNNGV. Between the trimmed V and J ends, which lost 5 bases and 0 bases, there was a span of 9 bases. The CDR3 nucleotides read TGTGCCAGCAGCGCAATGGCTAGCACAGATACGCAGTATTTT. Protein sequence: CASSAMASTDTQYF. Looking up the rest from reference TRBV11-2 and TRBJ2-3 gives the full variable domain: EAGVAQSPRYKIIEKRQSVAFWCNPISGHATLYWYQQILGQGPKLLIQFQNNGVVDDSQLPKDRFSAERLKGVDSTLKIQPAKLEDSAVYLCASSAMASTDTQYFGPGTRLTVL.

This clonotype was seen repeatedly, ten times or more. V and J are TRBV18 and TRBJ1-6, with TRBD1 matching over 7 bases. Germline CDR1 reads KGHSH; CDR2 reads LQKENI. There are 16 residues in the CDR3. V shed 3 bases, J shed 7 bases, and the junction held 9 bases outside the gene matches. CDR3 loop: CASSPSGTVSNSPLHF. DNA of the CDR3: TGTGCCAGCTCACCTTCCGGGACAGTTTCCAATTCACCCCTCCACTTT.

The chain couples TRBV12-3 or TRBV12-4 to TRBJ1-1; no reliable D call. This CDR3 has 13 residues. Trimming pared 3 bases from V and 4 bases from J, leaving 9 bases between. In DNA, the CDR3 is TGTGCCAGCAGTTTTGAGGCCGGCACTGAAGCTTTCTTT. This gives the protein CASSFEAGTEAFF.

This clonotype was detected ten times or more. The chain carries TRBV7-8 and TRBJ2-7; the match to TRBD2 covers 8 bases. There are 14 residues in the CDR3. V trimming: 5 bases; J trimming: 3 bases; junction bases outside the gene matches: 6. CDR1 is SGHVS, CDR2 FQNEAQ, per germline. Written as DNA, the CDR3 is TGTGCCAGCAGCAAGCGGGAGCTTGACTACGAGCAGTACTTC. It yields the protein CASSKRELDYEQYF. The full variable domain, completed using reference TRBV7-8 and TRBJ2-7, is GAGVSQSPRYKVAKRGQDVALRCDPISGHVSLFWYQQALGQGPEFLTYFQNEAQLDKSGLPSDRFFAERPEGSVSTLKIQRTQQEDSAVYLCASSKRELDYEQYFGPGTRLTVT.

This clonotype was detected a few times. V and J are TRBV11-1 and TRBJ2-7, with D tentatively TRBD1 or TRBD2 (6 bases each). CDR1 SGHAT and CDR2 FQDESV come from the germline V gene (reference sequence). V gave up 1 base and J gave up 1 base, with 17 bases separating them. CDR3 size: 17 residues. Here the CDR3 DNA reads TGTGCCAGCAGCTTAGGCGGGTCGGGGGCTTCATCCTACGAGCAGTACTTC. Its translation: CASSLGGSGASSYEQYF.

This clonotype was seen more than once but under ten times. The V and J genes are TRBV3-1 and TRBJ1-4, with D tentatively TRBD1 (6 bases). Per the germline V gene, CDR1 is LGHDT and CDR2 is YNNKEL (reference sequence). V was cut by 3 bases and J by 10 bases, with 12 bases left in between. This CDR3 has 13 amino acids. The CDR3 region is CASSQGAVGKLFF. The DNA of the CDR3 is TGTGCCAGCAGCCAGGGGGCCGTGGGAAAACTGTTTTTT.

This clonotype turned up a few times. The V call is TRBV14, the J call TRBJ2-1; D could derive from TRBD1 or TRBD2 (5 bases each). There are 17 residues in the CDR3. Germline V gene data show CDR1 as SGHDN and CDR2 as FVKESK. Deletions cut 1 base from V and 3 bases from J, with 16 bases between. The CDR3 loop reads CASSQVIEGLHYNEQFF. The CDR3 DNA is TGTGCCAGCAGCCAAGTCATCGAGGGGCTGCACTACAATGAGCAGTTCTTC.